This TCR beta chain originates from a study of blood T cell repertoires in COVID-19. Data came from immunoSEQ multiplex PCR; TCRdb stores just in-frame clones and leaves some out. This table has approximately 390,000 clones, more than 75% appearing once. This clone came up once. Grouping used clinical history reported by participants in a survey and questionnaire. The CDR3 contains 13 residues. Germline assignment: CDR1 MGHRA and CDR2 YSYEKL. Deletions cut 3 bases from V and 3 bases from J, with 9 bases between. Sequencing was performed on PBMCs or T cells enriched from blood (not recorded which). The chain carries TRBV4-1 and TRBJ2-7; D might be TRBD1 (7 bases). The TCR was taken from a woman aged 45 to 65 who had recovered from COVID-19. Here the CDR3 DNA reads TGCGCCAGCAGCCACCAGGGGGGCTACGAGCAGTACTTC. Translation gives CASSHQGGYEQYF.